The 24 T cell receptor beta chains listed next were all sequenced from one sample in a study of blood T cell repertoires in COVID-19 (dated by TCRdb to the early 2020s). Library creation used the immunoSEQ multiplex PCR assay. Not all clones reach the TCRdb copy of this immuneACCESS table, which keeps in-frame sequences only. Checked studies attribute under half of the gap to unresolved V genes and leave the rest unexplained. The sample records 7,000 to 8,500 clones, approximately 86% of which are singletons. Jointly, the top ten make up over 6% of the sample. The sequencing input was peripheral blood. These TCRs come from a woman in her forties or fifties with active or convalescent COVID-19.

V and J are TRBV3-1 (or the pseudogene TRBV3-2) and TRBJ1-4; D not resolved. In germline, CDR1 is LGHDT, CDR2 YNNKEL (reference sequence). V lost 1 base and J lost 11, with 14 bases in between. The CDR3 runs 14 residues. The CDR3 reads CASSQGLPGDKLFF. The CDR3 bases are TGTGCCAGCAGCCAAGGACTTCCGGGAGACAAACTGTTTTTT.

The genes are TRBV3-1 (or the pseudogene TRBV3-2) and TRBJ2-3, with 8 bases identical to TRBD2. Unmatched junction bases numbered 10, after V lost 3 bases and J lost 5 bases. CDR3 length: 16 amino acids. CDR1 LGHDT and CDR2 YNNKEL come from the germline V gene (reference sequence). The chain's CDR3 is CASSHGRGPWVDTQYF. CDR3 DNA: TGTGCCAGCAGCCACGGGAGGGGCCCCTGGGTAGATACGCAGTATTTT.

The chain couples TRBV7-8 to TRBJ1-4, with no clear D. The germline V gene encodes CDR1 SGHVS and CDR2 FQNEAQ. This CDR3 has 15 residues. V lost 2 bases and J 8 bases, leaving 15 bases between the germline ends. The CDR3 DNA reads TGTGCCAGCAGCTTACGTGCACGAACACAGGAAAAACTGTTTTTT. Translating it yields CASSLRARTQEKLFF.

V usage is TRBV29-1 and J usage is TRBJ2-3; no clear D gene. This CDR3 region has 14 residues. V gave up 5 bases and J gave up 0 bases, with 12 bases separating them. From germline, CDR1 is SQVTM and CDR2 ANQGSEA. DNA for the CDR3: TGCAGCGTTCGCCAGTCATCTAGCACAGATACGCAGTATTTT. Translating it yields CSVRQSSSTDTQYF.

The V call is TRBV7-6, the J call TRBJ2-1; 12 bases match TRBD2. Germline CDR1 and CDR2: SGHVS and FNYEAQ. This CDR3 is 15 amino acids long. V was clipped by 5 bases and J by 5 bases; unmatched bases: 4. The CDR3: CASSPSGGANNEQFF. The CDR3 DNA follows: TGTGCCAGCAGCCCTAGCGGGGGGGCCAACAATGAGCAGTTCTTC.

This clone was seen a single time. The gene calls are TRBV7-8 and TRBJ1-1; 7 nucleotides line up with TRBD1. Germline values: CDR1 SGHVS, CDR2 FQNEAQ. The CDR3 spans 13 residues. After removal of 6 bases from V and 4 bases from J, the junction contained 5 bases not matched to a gene. CDR3 in amino acids: CASREGQSTEAFF. The DNA for the CDR3 is TGTGCCAGCAGGGAGGGACAGTCCACTGAAGCTTTCTTT.

The rearrangement links TRBV7-9 to TRBJ2-3; D is unclear. The CDR3 sequence is 14 residues long. V lost 1 base and J lost 0, with 5 bases in between. The germline V gene encodes CDR1 SEHNR and CDR2 FQNEAQ (reference sequence). CDR3 sequence reads: CASSLDRSTDTQYF. DNA for the CDR3: TGTGCCAGCAGCTTAGACCGGAGCACAGATACGCAGTATTTT. Drawing the rest from reference TRBV7-9 and TRBJ2-3, the complete variable domain is DTGVSQNPRHKITKRGQNVTFRCDPISEHNRLYWYRQTLGQGPEFLTYFQNEAQLEKSRLLSDRFSAERPKGSFSTLEIQRTEQGDSAMYLCASSLDRSTDTQYFGPGTRLTVL.

The chain couples TRBV4-3 to TRBJ2-1, with TRBD1 identical over 9 bases. The germline V gene encodes CDR1 LGHNA and CDR2 YSLEER. This CDR3 is built from 12 residues. The CDR3 DNA reads as TGCGCGACCGGGACAGGGAACAGTGAGCAGTTCTTC. Protein product: CATGTGNSEQFF.

The chain is built from TRBV2 and TRBJ2-7; D is unclear. Germline V gene data show CDR1 as SNHLY and CDR2 as FYNNEI. The CDR3 runs to 14 residues. With 4 bases removed from V and 0 bases from J, the gap between germline ends came to 10 bases. The CDR3 coding sequence is TGTGCCAGCAGTGCCCCCATAGTCTCCTACGAGCAGTACTTC. Translated, it gives CASSAPIVSYEQYF.

This clone was counted between two and nine times. The J gene is TRBJ2-1, the V gene TRBV5-1; possibly TRBD2 for D (5 bases). This CDR3 has 14 residues. V was pared by 2 bases and J by 7 bases, with 13 bases between. CDR1 is SGHRS, CDR2 YFSETQ, per germline. The chain's CDR3 is CASSLSGLANEQFF. DNA of the CDR3: TGCGCCAGCAGCTTAAGTGGACTGGCTAATGAGCAGTTCTTC.

This chain links TRBV12-3 or TRBV12-4 with TRBJ2-7; possible D gene TRBD1, 5 bases. Deletions cut 6 bases from V and 3 bases from J, with 9 bases between. The CDR3 totals 12 residues. The CDR3 bases are TGTGCCAGCAGCTATCAGGGCTACGAGCAGTACTTC. It yields the protein CASSYQGYEQYF.

This clone was observed a handful of times. This chain joins TRBV6-2 or TRBV6-3 and TRBJ2-3, with 13 bases aligning to TRBD2. The junction had 8 bases not matched to a gene; V was cut back by 4 bases and J by 4 bases. This CDR3 contains 17 residues. In germline, CDR1 is MNHEY, CDR2 SVGEGT. This chain's CDR3 is CASSSGLAGVGADTQYF. The CDR3 nucleotides are TGTGCCAGCAGTTCCGGACTAGCGGGAGTTGGCGCAGATACGCAGTATTTT.

The gene calls are TRBV6-5 and TRBJ2-7; D is perhaps TRBD1 (5 bases). Germline CDR1 is MNHEY and CDR2 is SVGAGI. The V end was cut by 0 bases, the J end by 6 bases, with 15 bases between. CDR3 length: 15 residues. The CDR3 coding sequence is TGTGCCAGCAGTTACTCGAGCCAGACAGTGCTCGAGCAGTACTTC. Translating gives CASSYSSQTVLEQYF.

The chain has TRBV3-1 (or the pseudogene TRBV3-2) and TRBJ1-2; D is perhaps TRBD1 (5 bases). Per the germline V gene, CDR1 is LGHDT and CDR2 is YNNKEL (reference sequence). CDR3 length equals 13 residues. Between the trimmed V and J ends, which lost 4 bases and 6 bases, there was a span of 12 bases. The CDR3: CASSRGQFDGYTF. The CDR3 bases are TGTGCCAGCAGCCGGGGCCAGTTCGATGGCTACACCTTC.

V usage is TRBV15 and J usage is TRBJ1-2; D is unresolved. The V end lost 0 bases, the J end lost 8 bases, and 10 bases lay between the germline ends. The V gene's germline CDR1 is LNHNV and CDR2 YYDKDF (reference sequence). The CDR3 is 13 amino acids. The CDR3 nucleotides read TGTGCCACCAGCAGAGATCGAGGGTGGGGCTACACCTTC. Amino acid sequence: CATSRDRGWGYTF.

The chain has TRBV19 and TRBJ1-2, with 8 bases matching TRBD1. V was pared by 3 bases and J by 4 bases, with 7 bases of the junction left unmatched. The CDR3 loop spans 15 amino acids. From germline, CDR1 is LNHDA and CDR2 SQIVND (reference sequence). The CDR3 loop reads CASSIDLDRAYGYTF. The CDR3 bases are TGTGCCAGTAGTATTGACCTGGACAGGGCCTATGGCTACACCTTC.

The V and J genes are TRBV2 and TRBJ1-2; D is undetermined. The CDR3 extends over 14 amino acids. The germline V gene encodes CDR1 SNHLY and CDR2 FYNNEI. The germline V and J ends were trimmed by 6 bases and 4 bases, with 15 bases remaining between them. CDR3 bases: TGTGCCAGCAGCGCATTCGTGGGAGGCTATGGCTACACCTTC. Protein: CASSAFVGGYGYTF.

This clone was seen only once. This sequence joins TRBV5-6 and TRBJ1-6, with 7 positions matching TRBD1. V shed 4 bases, J shed 14 bases, and the junction held 12 bases outside the gene matches. This CDR3 has 14 residues. Germline V gene data show CDR1 as SGHDT and CDR2 as YYEEEE. The CDR3 loop is CASSDGTEFLTLHF. The DNA of the CDR3 is TGTGCCAGCAGCGACGGGACAGAGTTCTTAACCCTCCACTTT.

The chain employs TRBV5-1 and TRBJ2-7; no definite D call. This CDR3 is 15 amino acids long. The germline V and J ends were trimmed by 0 bases and 4 bases, with 14 bases remaining between them. Germline V gene data show CDR1 as SGHRS and CDR2 as YFSETQ. CDR3 nucleotides: TGCGCCAGCAGCTTGGCCTCATCTATTCTTTACGAGCAGTACTTC. It is translated as CASSLASSILYEQYF.

V and J are TRBV3-1 (or the pseudogene TRBV3-2) and TRBJ2-1, with 9 bases identical to TRBD2. Looked up from germline, CDR1 is LGHDT and CDR2 is YNNKEL (reference sequence). V was clipped by 4 bases and J by 4 bases; unmatched bases: 8. There are 16 residues in the CDR3. CDR3 coding DNA: TGTGCCAGCAGCCGCCCTCTAGCGGGACTATACAATGAGCAGTTCTTC. Protein sequence: CASSRPLAGLYNEQFF.

This clone was found once. The CDR3 DNA sequence: TGTGCCAGTAGCACAGCAGGACTAGCGGTCAACAATGAGCAGTTCTTC. It specifies CASSTAGLAVNNEQFF. The chain combines TRBV19 with TRBJ2-1, with TRBD2 matching over 10 bases. CDR3 length: 16 residues. V lost 6 bases to trimming and J lost 5 bases; unmatched junction nucleotides: 10. Germline loops: CDR1 LNHDA, CDR2 SQIVND (reference sequence). The variable domain in full, with the rest retrieved from reference TRBV19 and TRBJ2-1, is DGGITQSPKYLFRKEGQNVTLSCEQNLNHDAMYWYRQDPGQGLRLIYYSQIVNDFQKGDIAEGYSVSREKKESFPLTVTSAQKNPTAFYLCASSTAGLAVNNEQFFGPGTRLTVL.

The chain uses TRBV5-5 and TRBJ2-2; TRBD1 agrees at 7 bases. From germline, CDR1 is SGHKS and CDR2 YYEKEE (reference sequence). The CDR3 runs 15 residues. V lost 6 bases, J lost 7 bases, and 12 bases stayed unmatched. CDR3 sequence: CASNLQGQRNGELFF. In DNA form, the CDR3 reads TGTGCCAGCAACCTACAGGGGCAGAGAAACGGGGAGCTGTTTTTT.

The genes are TRBV28 and TRBJ1-5, with 8 bases aligning to TRBD1. CDR3 length equals 16 residues. V gave up 2 bases and J gave up 1 base; unmatched junction bases: 4. The germline V gene encodes CDR1 MDHEN and CDR2 SYDVKM. The CDR3 protein is CASSLGGQGSNQPQHF. DNA of the CDR3: TGTGCCAGCAGTTTAGGTGGACAGGGAAGCAATCAGCCCCAGCATTTT.

This clone was picked up a small number of times. The V call is TRBV6-1, the J call TRBJ2-7, with D tentatively TRBD1 (5 bases). With 0 bases removed from V and 4 bases from J, the gap between germline ends came to 10 bases. Germline V lookup: CDR1 MNHNS, CDR2 SASEGT. This CDR3 spans 14 amino acids. As DNA, the CDR3 is TGTGCCAGCAGTGAAGCTAGGGGCTCGTACGAGCAGTACTTC. Amino acid sequence: CASSEARGSYEQYF.